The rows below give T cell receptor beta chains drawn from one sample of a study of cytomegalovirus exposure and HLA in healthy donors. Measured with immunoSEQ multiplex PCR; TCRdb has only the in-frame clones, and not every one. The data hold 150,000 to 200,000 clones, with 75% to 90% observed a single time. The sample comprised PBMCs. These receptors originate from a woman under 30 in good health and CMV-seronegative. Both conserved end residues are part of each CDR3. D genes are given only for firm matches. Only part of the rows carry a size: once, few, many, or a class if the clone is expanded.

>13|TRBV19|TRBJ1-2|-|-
CASSSQGNYGYTF
TGTGCCAGTAGTTCCCAGGGAAACTATGGCTACACCTTC
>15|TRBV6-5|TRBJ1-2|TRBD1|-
CASRTGGGRAYGYTF
TGTGCCAGCAGGACAGGGGGAGGTCGTGCCTATGGCTACACCTTC
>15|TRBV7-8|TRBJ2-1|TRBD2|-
CASSSEGLVYNEQFF
TGTGCCAGCAGCTCCGAGGGACTAGTTTACAATGAGCAGTTCTTC
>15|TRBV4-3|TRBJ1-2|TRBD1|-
CASSRGDRGYYGYTF
TGCGCCAGCAGCCGGGGGGACAGGGGGTACTATGGCTACACCTTC
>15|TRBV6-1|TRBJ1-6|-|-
CASREPGLKNSPLHF
TGTGCCAGCAGGGAGCCGGGTCTGAAGAATTCACCCCTCCACTTT
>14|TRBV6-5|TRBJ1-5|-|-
CASSYCRACQPQHF
TGTGCCAGCAGTTATTGCAGGGCTTGTCAGCCCCAGCATTTT
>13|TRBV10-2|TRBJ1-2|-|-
CASSDGGFYGYTF
TGCGCCAGCAGTGACGGAGGTTTCTATGGCTACACCTTC
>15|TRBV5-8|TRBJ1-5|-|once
CASSSDWGGNQPQHF
TGTGCCAGCAGCTCGGACTGGGGAGGCAATCAGCCCCAGCATTTT
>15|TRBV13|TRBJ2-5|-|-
CASSLNAGGGETQYF
TGTGCCAGCAGCTTAAACGCAGGGGGAGGTGAGACCCAGTACTTC
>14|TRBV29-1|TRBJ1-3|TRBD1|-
CSVENRGGGNTIYF
TGCAGCGTTGAAAACAGGGGGGGTGGAAACACCATATATTTT
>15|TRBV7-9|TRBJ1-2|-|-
CASSLTGRYNYGYTF
TGTGCCAGCAGCTTGACAGGCCGTTACAACTATGGCTACACCTTC
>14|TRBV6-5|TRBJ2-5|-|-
CASSYSYGKETQYF
TGTGCCAGCAGTTACTCGTACGGGAAAGAGACCCAGTACTTC
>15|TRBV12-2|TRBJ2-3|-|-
CASRLEDRSTDTQYF
TGTGCAAGTCGCTTAGAGGACAGGAGCACAGATACGCAGTATTTT
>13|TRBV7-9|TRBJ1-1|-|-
CASSSAIGSGAFF
TGTGCCAGCAGCTCCGCTATTGGGAGTGGAGCTTTCTTT
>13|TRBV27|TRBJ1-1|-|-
CASSFLLNTEAFF
TGTGCCAGCAGCTTCCTTCTGAACACTGAAGCTTTCTTT
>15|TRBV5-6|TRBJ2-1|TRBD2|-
CASSSSGLAGNEQFF
TGTGCCAGCAGTTCCTCGGGACTAGCGGGGAATGAGCAGTTCTTC
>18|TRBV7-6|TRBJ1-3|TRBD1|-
CASSSWTGLRRGLNTIYF
TGTGCCAGCAGCTCGTGGACAGGGTTAAGACGTGGATTAAACACCATATATTTT
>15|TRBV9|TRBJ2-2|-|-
CASSVGGRRTGELFF
TGTGCCAGCAGCGTTGGGGGCCGGCGGACCGGGGAGCTGTTTTTT
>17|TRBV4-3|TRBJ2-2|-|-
CASSTDRRRLNTGELFF
TGCGCCAGCAGCACCGACAGGAGAAGACTGAACACCGGGGAGCTGTTTTTT
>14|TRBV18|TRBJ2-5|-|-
CASSPGAGLETQYF
TGTGCCAGCTCACCAGGGGCAGGATTGGAGACCCAGTACTTC
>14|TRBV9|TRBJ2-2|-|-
CASSLNYATGELFF
TGTGCCAGCAGCTTGAATTATGCGACCGGGGAGCTGTTTTTT
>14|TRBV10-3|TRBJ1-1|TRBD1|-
CASRDREGNTEAFF
TGTGCCTCACGGGACAGGGAAGGGAACACTGAAGCTTTCTTT
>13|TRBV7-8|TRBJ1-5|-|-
CASSLERDQPQHF
TGTGCCAGCAGCTTAGAGAGGGATCAGCCCCAGCATTTT
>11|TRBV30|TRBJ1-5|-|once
CASGVNQPQHF
TGTGCCTCGGGAGTGAATCAGCCCCAGCATTTT
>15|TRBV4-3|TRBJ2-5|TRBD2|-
CASSQRGGAGETQYF
TGCGCCAGCAGCCAGAGGGGAGGGGCCGGAGAGACCCAGTACTTC
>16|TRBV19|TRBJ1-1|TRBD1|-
CASSLRTGGYRAEAFF
TGTGCCAGTAGTCTCAGGACAGGGGGTTATCGGGCTGAAGCTTTCTTT
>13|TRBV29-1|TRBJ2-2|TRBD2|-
CSVPGLATGELFF
TGCAGCGTTCCGGGACTAGCGACCGGGGAGCTGTTTTTT
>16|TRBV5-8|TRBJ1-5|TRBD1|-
CASSGTGTGGNQPQHF
TGTGCCAGCAGCGGGACCGGGACAGGGGGTAATCAGCCCCAGCATTTT
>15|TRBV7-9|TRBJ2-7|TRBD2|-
CASSPGLAITYEQYF
TGTGCCAGCAGCCCAGGACTAGCGATTACCTACGAGCAGTACTTC
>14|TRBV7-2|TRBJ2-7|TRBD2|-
CASSSGLAGSEQYF
TGTGCCAGCAGCTCGGGACTAGCGGGAAGCGAGCAGTACTTC
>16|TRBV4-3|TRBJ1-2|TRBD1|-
CASSPGQGMMATGYTF
TGCGCCAGCAGCCCGGGACAGGGAATGATGGCGACCGGCTACACCTTC
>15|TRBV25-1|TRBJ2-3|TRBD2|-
CASSSSGGGRDTQYF
TGTGCCAGCAGTAGTAGCGGGGGGGGAAGGGATACGCAGTATTTT
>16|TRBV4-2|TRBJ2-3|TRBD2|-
CASSQDERGGTDTQYF
TGTGCCAGCAGCCAAGATGAGCGGGGGGGCACAGATACGCAGTATTTT
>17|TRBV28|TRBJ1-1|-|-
CASSSRQAGYGNTEAFF
TGTGCCAGCAGTTCTCGACAGGCCGGGTATGGGAACACTGAAGCTTTCTTT
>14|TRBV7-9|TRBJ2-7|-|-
CASSLNALRHEQYF
TGTGCCAGCAGCTTAAACGCATTGCGCCACGAGCAGTACTTC
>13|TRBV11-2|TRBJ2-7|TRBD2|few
CASSEGLAGEQYF
TGTGCCAGCAGCGAAGGACTAGCGGGAGAGCAGTACTTC
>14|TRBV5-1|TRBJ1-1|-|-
CASSLGTRVTEAFF
TGCGCCAGCAGCTTGGGTACCAGGGTCACTGAAGCTTTCTTT
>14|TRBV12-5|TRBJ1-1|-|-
CASVYPPLNTEAFF
TGTGCTAGTGTCTACCCCCCCTTGAACACTGAAGCTTTCTTT
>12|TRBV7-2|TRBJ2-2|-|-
CASSLLTGELFF
TGTGCCAGCAGCTTATTGACTGGGGAGCTGTTTTTT
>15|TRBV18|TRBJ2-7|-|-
CASSQGGMGSYEQYF
TGTGCCAGCTCCCAGGGAGGTATGGGCTCCTACGAGCAGTACTTC
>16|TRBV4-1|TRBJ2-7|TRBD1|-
CASSHGGTGASYEQYF
TGCGCCAGCAGTCACGGAGGGACAGGGGCCTCCTACGAGCAGTACTTC
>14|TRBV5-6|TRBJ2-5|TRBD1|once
CASSSGTGQETQYF
TGTGCCAGCAGCTCCGGGACAGGGCAAGAGACCCAGTACTTC
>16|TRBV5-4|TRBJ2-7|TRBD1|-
CASSLFRGQGINEQYF
TGTGCCAGCAGCTTGTTTAGGGGACAGGGAATTAACGAGCAGTACTTC
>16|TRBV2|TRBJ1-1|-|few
CASSEGAGRLNTEAFF
TGTGCCAGCAGTGAAGGAGCAGGGCGATTGAACACTGAAGCTTTCTTT
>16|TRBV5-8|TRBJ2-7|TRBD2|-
CASSPRRAGGVYEQYF
TGTGCCAGCAGCCCCCGGCGGGCGGGGGGCGTCTACGAGCAGTACTTC
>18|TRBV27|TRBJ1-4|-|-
CASSLKGGASPSNEKLFF
TGTGCCAGCAGTTTAAAAGGGGGAGCGTCCCCCTCTAATGAAAAACTGTTTTTT
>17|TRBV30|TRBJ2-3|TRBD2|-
CAWSIGVRGDYTDTQYF
TGTGCCTGGAGTATCGGAGTGCGGGGGGACTACACAGATACGCAGTATTTT
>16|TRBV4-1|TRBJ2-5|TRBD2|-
CASSQGLAISVETQYF
TGCGCCAGCAGCCAAGGACTAGCCATAAGTGTAGAGACCCAGTACTTC
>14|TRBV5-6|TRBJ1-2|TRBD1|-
CASSFTGQEDGYTF
TGTGCCAGCAGCTTTACGGGACAGGAGGATGGCTACACCTTC
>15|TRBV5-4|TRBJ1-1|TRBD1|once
CASSLGRDSPPGAFF
TGTGCCAGCAGCTTGGGGAGGGACAGCCCCCCGGGAGCTTTCTTT
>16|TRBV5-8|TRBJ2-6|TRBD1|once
CASRRDREYGANVLTF
TGTGCCAGCAGGCGGGACAGGGAGTATGGGGCCAACGTCCTGACTTTC
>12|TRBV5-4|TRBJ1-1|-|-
CASSLYGTEAFF
TGTGCCAGCAGCTTGTACGGGACTGAAGCTTTCTTT
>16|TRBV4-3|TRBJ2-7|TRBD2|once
CASSQGRGGGSYEQYF
TGCGCCAGCAGCCAAGGGCGCGGGGGGGGCTCCTACGAGCAGTACTTC
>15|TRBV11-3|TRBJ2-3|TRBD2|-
CASSLGRGTTDTQYF
TGTGCCAGCAGCCTGGGGCGGGGGACCACAGATACGCAGTATTTT
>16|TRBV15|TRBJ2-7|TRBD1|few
CATSRTGDRYLEEQYF
TGTGCCACCAGCAGGACTGGGGACAGGTACCTCGAAGAGCAGTACTTC